Detailed here is one T cell receptor (beta chain). The recovered donors of Cohort 3 showed two negative PCRs, clearance, or symptom resolution. This sample was included in a study of blood T cell repertoires in COVID-19. Some clones are missing from TCRdb's copy, which holds only in-frame ones; the method was immunoSEQ multiplex PCR. The table lists 150,000 to 250,000 clones, approximately 83% of them singletons. The receptor comes from a man between 35 and 55 years old who had recovered from COVID-19. Sequenced: PBMCs or T cells enriched from blood (not recorded which).

This CDR3 is CASSLDRDSSYEQYF. The CDR3 nucleotides are TGCGCCAGCAGTTTAGACCGGGACAGCTCCTACGAGCAGTACTTC. The rearrangement links TRBV5-1 to TRBJ2-7; 7 positions agree with TRBD1. Germline V gene data show CDR1 as SGHRS and CDR2 as YFSETQ. Trimming took 5 bases from V and 0 from J; bases not matched to a gene: 8. CDR3 length: 15 residues.